The 26 T cell receptor beta chains listed next were all sequenced from one sample in a study of response to subunit inactivated influenza vaccine. TCRdb passed the RT-PCR reads through MiXCR, listing each CDR3 protein once. Altogether hundreds of thousands of distinct CDR3 sequences are present, more than 9% being singletons, with the ten largest covering 7.5% to 10%. Material: non-naive T cells sorted from PBMCs, obtained around 15 days before vaccination. Every receptor here comes from a man aged 50 to 59 who received an inactivated influenza vaccine.

This clonotype was seen a handful of times. The CDR3, as DNA: TGTGCCAGCAGCCAAGACTGGGGCCAGAATGAGCAGTTCTTC. It specifies CASSQDWGQNEQFF. The chain links TRBV3-1 to TRBJ2-1; TRBD1 might be the D (5 bases). V was cut by 0 bases and J by 7 bases, with 10 bases left in between. The CDR3 consists of 14 residues. Per germline, CDR1 LGHDT and CDR2 YNNKEL (reference sequence).

This clonotype was detected a few times. This rearrangement joins TRBV6-2 or TRBV6-3 to TRBJ2-1; D uncertain. V lost 7 bases and J lost 2, with 9 bases in between. The length of the CDR3 is 13 residues. The germline CDR1 and CDR2 sequences are MNHEY and SVGEGT. The CDR3 DNA reads TGTGCCAGCAAGATCTCTACCTACAATGAGCAGTTCTTC. Translating gives CASKISTYNEQFF.

The CDR3 nucleotides are TGTGCCAGCAGTCTTCATAGCGGGAGTAACGAGCAGTACTTC. Residues: CASSLHSGSNEQYF. This chain joins TRBV12-3 or TRBV12-4 and TRBJ2-7, with 9 bases lining up with TRBD2. The V and J ends lost 5 bases and 5 bases, in that order; junction bases with no gene match: 7. The CDR3 spans 14 residues.

This clonotype showed up many times. The V gene is TRBV9, the J gene TRBJ2-7, with D possibly called TRBD1 or TRBD2 (6 bases each). The CDR3 contains 12 residues. In germline, CDR1 is SGDLS, CDR2 YYNGEE. Trimming removed 4 bases from V and 7 bases from J, with 12 bases in between. CDR3 loop: CASSPGGGEQYF. The CDR3 bases are TGTGCCAGCAGCCCAGGAGGGGGAGAGCAGTACTTC.

This chain links TRBV5-1 with TRBJ1-5; tentative D call: TRBD1 (5 bases). Trimming stripped 0 bases from V and 3 bases from J, with 10 bases between. The CDR3 totals 15 residues. In germline, CDR1 is SGHRS, CDR2 YFSETQ. CDR3 protein: CASSLGGGFNQPQHF. CDR3 DNA sequence: TGCGCCAGCAGCTTGGGGGGGGGATTCAATCAGCCCCAGCATTTT.

This clonotype has just a few counts. The chain links TRBV12-3 or TRBV12-4 to TRBJ1-2; D is undetermined. The germline V and J ends were trimmed by 2 bases and 4 bases, with 8 bases remaining between them. This CDR3 has 13 amino acids. CDR3 nucleotides: TGTGCCAGCAGTTTAAGTTCGGGCTATGGCTACACCTTC. It translates to CASSLSSGYGYTF.

The chain has TRBV5-6 and TRBJ2-7; 11 bases map to TRBD1. Looked up from germline, CDR1 is SGHDT and CDR2 is YYEEEE. This CDR3 has 15 amino acids. V lost 2 bases, J lost 3 bases, and 4 bases stayed unmatched. CDR3 nucleotides: TGTGCCAGCAGCTTTGCCGGGACAGGGGGCTACGAGCAGTACTTC. Protein product: CASSFAGTGGYEQYF.

This clonotype turned up a few times. CDR3 residues: CSAPGLPYNEQFF. The CDR3 nucleotides read TGCAGTGCCCCGGGACTCCCATACAATGAGCAGTTCTTC. The chain joins TRBV20-1 to TRBJ2-1, with D tentatively TRBD2 (6 bases). Trimming stripped 6 bases from V and 4 bases from J, with 13 bases between. The CDR3 loop spans 13 amino acids. Germline-derived CDR1 and CDR2 are DFQATT and SNEGSKA (reference sequence).

Note on this clonotype: It may be a read error: a sequence one base away is much more abundant. This chain connects TRBV28 to TRBJ2-3; no clear D. The germline gives CDR1 MDHEN, CDR2 SYDVKM. V was clipped by 8 bases and J by 2 bases, with 17 bases between them. There are 15 residues in the CDR3. CDR3 sequence: CASLDRETNTDTQYF. The CDR3 DNA is TGTGCCAGCCTCGATAGAGAGACGAACACAGATACGCAGTATTTT.

This clonotype came up a few times. The chain combines TRBV5-1 with TRBJ2-1, with D unclear. The CDR3 has 16 residues. V was cut by 0 bases and J by 1 base, with 11 bases left in between. Germline CDR1 and CDR2: SGHRS and YFSETQ. DNA for the CDR3: TGCGCCAGCAGCTTGGCTGGCGGCCTGTCCTACAATGAGCAGTTCTTC. Amino acids: CASSLAGGLSYNEQFF.

This clonotype was found a few times. The chain has TRBV4-2 and TRBJ2-7; D is unresolved. This CDR3 comprises 16 residues. Germline values: CDR1 LGHNA, CDR2 YNFKEQ. The V end lost 0 bases, the J end lost 3 bases, and 15 bases lay between the germline ends. DNA for the CDR3: TGTGCCAGCAGCCAAGAAGGATACAGCCTGTTCTACGAGCAGTACTTC. Translation gives CASSQEGYSLFYEQYF.

This clonotype was detected only a few times. The J gene is TRBJ2-1, the V gene TRBV5-1; 9 bases are shared with TRBD1. The CDR3 covers 18 residues. V lost 0 bases to trimming and J lost 0 bases; unmatched junction nucleotides: 7. From germline, CDR1 is SGHRS and CDR2 YFSETQ. CDR3 protein: CASSLVGTGRSSYNEQFF. CDR3 bases: TGCGCCAGCAGCTTGGTGGGGACAGGGAGAAGCTCCTACAATGAGCAGTTCTTC.

This clonotype has a handful of counts. The chain carries TRBV9 and TRBJ2-7, with TRBD1 identical over 7 bases. The CDR3 runs 15 residues. The germline V gene has CDR1 SGDLS and CDR2 YYNGEE. After removal of 4 bases from V and 2 bases from J, the junction contained 9 bases not matched to a gene. Written as DNA, the CDR3 is TGTGCCAGCAGCAATAGGGACAGTGGGGCCTACGAGCAGTACTTC. Translating gives CASSNRDSGAYEQYF.

The chain has TRBV2 and TRBJ2-3; D remains ambiguous. There are 14 residues in the CDR3. Germline V gene data show CDR1 as SNHLY and CDR2 as FYNNEI. Trimming shortened V by 3 bases and J by 5 bases, and 12 bases separated the two germline ends. CDR3 residues: CASSDSYVLDTQYF. CDR3 in DNA: TGTGCCAGCAGTGACAGCTACGTATTAGATACGCAGTATTTT.

This clonotype was detected many times. V and J are TRBV29-1 and TRBJ2-5; tentatively, D is TRBD1 (5 bases). V was cut by 0 bases and J by 5 bases, with 7 bases left in between. The CDR3 is 12 amino acids. Germline lookup yields CDR1 SQVTM and CDR2 ANQGSEA. The CDR3: CSVEDRDETQYF. CDR3 sequence (DNA): TGCAGCGTTGAAGACAGGGATGAGACCCAGTACTTC.

The rearrangement links TRBV27 to TRBJ2-2; 9 nucleotides align to TRBD1. This CDR3 region has 15 residues. V lost 5 bases to trimming and J lost 6 bases; unmatched junction nucleotides: 7. Germline CDR1 is MNHEY and CDR2 is SMNVEV (reference sequence). CDR3 in amino acids: CASSRGTGFSGELFF. In DNA, the CDR3 is TGTGCCAGCAGTCGCGGGACAGGGTTTTCCGGGGAGCTGTTTTTT.

This clonotype has at least ten counts. The J gene is TRBJ2-7, the V gene TRBV20-1; no reliable D call. In germline, CDR1 is DFQATT, CDR2 SNEGSKA (reference sequence). The CDR3 has 12 amino acids. Deletions cut 6 bases from V and 3 bases from J, with 12 bases between. In DNA form, the CDR3 reads TGCAGTGCCAAGCAGAGAAGCTACGAGCAGTACTTC. Residues: CSAKQRSYEQYF.

The CDR3 DNA reads as TGCAGTGCTTCCGGGGGGTCAGGGGGCTTCGGGGAGCTGTTTTTT. Translating it yields CSASGGSGGFGELFF. The chain links TRBV20-1 to TRBJ2-2, with a possible D match to TRBD1 (8 bases). CDR3 length equals 15 residues. Germline CDR1 reads DFQATT; CDR2 reads SNEGSKA (reference sequence). The V and J ends lost 5 bases and 7 bases respectively, with 20 bases between them.

This clonotype appeared a few times. One end of the junction fails to match germline, which may point to a read error. The V and J genes are TRBV20-1 and TRBJ2-5; 9 bases are a match to TRBD1. Germline-derived CDR1 and CDR2 are DFQATT and SNEGSKA (reference sequence). The CDR3 spans 15 residues. CDR3 sequence (DNA): TGCAGTGCTAAACAGGGGGCTGTATACCAGGAGACCCAGTACTTC. Translating it yields CSAKQGAVYQETQYF.

This clonotype has ten or more counts. V and J are TRBV28 and TRBJ2-7; tentatively, D is TRBD1 (5 bases). The CDR3 totals 13 residues. The germline V gene encodes CDR1 MDHEN and CDR2 SYDVKM. With 1 base removed from V and 2 bases from J, the gap between germline ends came to 6 bases. CDR3 DNA sequence: TGTGCCAGCAGTTTATCCAGGGCCTACGAGCAGTACTTC. Protein product: CASSLSRAYEQYF.

This clonotype was seen more than once but under ten times. This chain uses TRBV6-1 with TRBJ2-5; TRBD1 might be the D (6 bases). Germline CDR1 MNHNS, CDR2 SASEGT. The V and J ends lost 6 bases and 9 bases respectively, with 20 bases between them. The CDR3 consists of 14 residues. CDR3 region: CASSMDSSQVPQYF. The CDR3 nucleotides are TGTGCCAGCAGCATGGACAGCTCTCAAGTGCCCCAGTACTTC.

This clonotype was observed at least ten times. The chain links TRBV20-1 to TRBJ2-2; tentatively, D is TRBD1 or TRBD2 (5 bases each). The V end lost 5 bases, the J end lost 2 bases, and 15 bases lay between the germline ends. CDR1 and CDR2 (germline): DFQATT, SNEGSKA (reference sequence). This CDR3 is 15 amino acids long. The CDR3 region is CSAGGHGPNTGELFF. CDR3 DNA sequence: TGCAGTGCTGGAGGACACGGGCCCAACACCGGGGAGCTGTTTTTT.

This clonotype was counted a few times. The V call is TRBV7-8, the J call TRBJ2-5, with a possible D match to TRBD1 (5 bases). CDR1 is SGHVS and CDR2 is FQNEAQ in the germline V gene. The CDR3 is made up of 15 amino acids. V gave up 3 bases and J gave up 0 bases, with 11 bases separating them. CDR3 loop: CASSFQPGYQETQYF. CDR3 sequence (DNA): TGTGCCAGCAGCTTCCAGCCAGGGTACCAAGAGACCCAGTACTTC. The full variable domain, rest sourced from reference TRBV7-8 and TRBJ2-5, is GAGVSQSPRYKVAKRGQDVALRCDPISGHVSLFWYQQALGQGPEFLTYFQNEAQLDKSGLPSDRFFAERPEGSVSTLKIQRTQQEDSAVYLCASSFQPGYQETQYFGPGTRLLVL.

This rearrangement joins TRBV10-3 to TRBJ2-5; TRBD2 agrees at 10 bases. The CDR3 length is 12 residues. With V trimmed by 10 bases and J by 5 bases, 4 bases remained unmatched. Germline V lookup: CDR1 ENHRY, CDR2 SYGVKD. The CDR3 sequence: CATGTSVETQYF. In DNA form, the CDR3 reads TGTGCCACCGGGACTAGCGTCGAGACCCAGTACTTC.

This clonotype was counted ten times or more. The rearrangement uses TRBV25-1 and TRBJ2-2; tentatively, D is TRBD1 (5 bases). The CDR3 extends over 12 amino acids. CDR1 and CDR2 from the germline V gene are MGHDK and SYGVNS. V was trimmed by 6 bases and J by 5 bases, leaving 7 bases between them. The CDR3 sequence: CASSRTTGELFF. DNA of the CDR3: TGTGCCAGCAGCCGGACAACCGGGGAGCTGTTTTTT.

The CDR3 sequence: CSATGEGEKLFF. CDR3 DNA: TGCAGTGCAACAGGGGAAGGGGAAAAACTGTTTTTT. The chain has TRBV20-1 and TRBJ1-4, with TRBD1 matching 7 bases. The CDR3 extends over 12 amino acids. The germline CDR1 and CDR2 sequences are DFQATT and SNEGSKA (reference sequence). V was clipped by 6 bases and J by 8 bases; unmatched bases: 6.